This T cell receptor (beta chain) was sequenced during a study of CD8+ T cells in alopecia areata. In germline, CDR1 is MNHEY, CDR2 SVGAGI. This CDR3 contains 14 residues. Trimming took 3 bases from V and 4 from J; bases not matched to a gene: 3. This clone came up a few times. Treatment here: oral pan-JAK inhibitor, 5-10 mg twice daily. Alopecia areata patients provided lesional scalp punch biopsies and peripheral blood, both collected for the study. RNA, once extracted, was reverse transcribed into cDNA for use as the sequencing template. The table came from immunoSEQ multiplex PCR; TCRdb's copy has only in-frame clones and leaves some out. The data contain 2,500 to 4,000 clones, 79% of them singletons.

The sequencing used skin, collected at week 24, from a patient treated with tofacitinib. The receptor's source is a human donor with alopecia areata. V is TRBV6-5 and J is TRBJ2-7; TRBD2 matches at 10 bases. The CDR3 nucleotides are TGTGCCAGCAGTTATAGCGGGGGGTCGTACGAGCAGTACTTC. Protein product: CASSYSGGSYEQYF.